This T cell receptor (beta chain) was observed in a study of response to subunit inactivated influenza vaccine. This clonotype has only a few counts. Its antigen is unknown. Using its own MiXCR run on the RT-PCR reads, TCRdb lists one record per CDR3 protein. The sample yields under 800,000 distinct CDR3 sequences, more than 11% seen once. Trimming shortened V by 6 bases and J by 1 base, and 14 bases separated the two germline ends. Germline V gene lookup returns CDR1 SGHTA and CDR2 FQGNSA. The CDR3 spans 15 residues. Overall study findings and caveats: Seasonal influenza vaccination, on each occasion, was suggested by the authors to recruit few new T cells.

Sequencing used PBMCs from blood, obtained less than 15 days before vaccination. The clonotype originates from a man aged 50 or older who received an inactivated influenza vaccine. The V gene is TRBV7-2, the J gene TRBJ2-3, with D perhaps given as TRBD1 or TRBD2 (5 bases each). CDR3 sequence reads: CASSRASGRTDTQYF. The DNA of the CDR3 is TGTGCCAGCAGTCGGGCGTCGGGGCGCACAGATACGCAGTATTTT.